This T cell receptor beta chain was retrieved from a study of blood T cells in healthy people across ages. Whole-study context: The template switching approach captured approximately one barcoded beta molecule for every two T cells.

Per-sample yields of isolated PBMCs were at least 6 million. Then a second PCR, running roughly 7 to 11 cycles, was carried out with a sample-barcoded 5' primer and a J-beta primer mix. Via MiXCR, TCRdb re-called the 5' RACE reads, giving one row per CDR3 protein. In the table there are approximately 800,000 distinct CDR3 sequences, approximately 59% of which are singletons. This clonotype has just one count. The J segment lost 6 bases and the V segment lost 2 bases, leaving 3 bases of the junction unmatched. The CDR3 runs 14 residues. Germline CDR1 reads DFQATT; CDR2 reads SNEGSKA (reference sequence).

The sample was blood. The rearrangement links TRBV20-1 to TRBJ2-3; 12 positions match TRBD2. This TCR was sampled from a man aged 25-45 years in good health. CDR3 sequence reads: CSARPSGGVDTQYF. The CDR3 DNA reads TGCAGTGCTAGACCTAGCGGGGGGGTGGATACGCAGTATTTT.